Detailed here is one T cell receptor (beta chain). The target antigen is unknown. The CDR3 consists of 15 residues. Trimming took off 7 bases at V and 2 bases at J, with 14 bases between the two ends. The germline V gene has CDR1 LNHDA and CDR2 SQIVND (reference sequence). This sample is drawn from a study of identical twins. Study-wide results and limits: With beta out-of-frame sequences, excess sharing by twins was weaker. Its conclusions, products of cross-sectional statistical analysis, did not come from following the same donors.

Unique molecular identifiers were in the cDNA, with template-switch universal primer binding. TCRdb re-called the 5' RACE reads through MiXCR, storing one row per CDR3 protein. The data hold hundreds of thousands of distinct CDR3 sequences, with roughly 12% observed a single time. These data were also reused for a study on yellow fever vaccine responses in identical twins. Per that paper: Twins' vaccine T cell response reportedly seemed partly convergent, partly personalized.

The V and J genes are TRBV19 and TRBJ2-2; tentative D call: TRBD2 (5 bases). Sequencing was done on a sample of PBMCs. This clonotype was obtained from a woman younger than 35 in good health. The CDR3 loop is CASIPSGINTGELFF. The CDR3 DNA reads as TGTGCCAGTATCCCCAGCGGAATAAACACCGGGGAGCTGTTTTTT.